A single sample is the source of the 23 T cell receptor beta chains below, sequenced in a study of identical twins. MiXCR was run by TCRdb on the 5' RACE reads, yielding one entry per CDR3 protein. The sample consists of 430,000 or so distinct CDR3 sequences, 24% of them appearing once. The sample was also linked to a second study, of T cells expressing NK-cell markers.

The sequencing sample was made of CD4+ T cells sorted from blood. The receptors were gathered from a woman aged 18-35 years in good health.

V usage is TRBV5-1 and J usage is TRBJ2-1; possibly TRBD1 or TRBD2 for D (5 bases each). V was clipped by 0 bases and J by 6 bases, with 22 bases between them. Germline V gene lookup returns CDR1 SGHRS and CDR2 YFSETQ. The CDR3 totals 18 residues. CDR3 sequence reads: CASSLAPRGVGVINEQFF. In DNA form, the CDR3 reads TGCGCCAGCAGCTTGGCCCCAAGGGGTGTGGGAGTAATCAATGAGCAGTTCTTC.

This clonotype was observed at least ten times. The J gene is TRBJ1-1, the V gene TRBV6-1; TRBD1 is a possible D gene (6 bases). V shed 8 bases and J shed 3 bases, with 19 bases lying between them. CDR3 length: 15 amino acids. In germline, CDR1 is MNHNS, CDR2 SASEGT. CDR3 sequence (DNA): TGTGCCAGCGCTGTGACAGGCCTTGTTCACACTGAAGCTTTCTTT. Translated, it gives CASAVTGLVHTEAFF.

V gene TRBV20-1 combines with J gene TRBJ2-2; 9 bases are a match to TRBD2. Germline CDR1 and CDR2: DFQATT and SNEGSKA (reference sequence). The CDR3 is 16 amino acids. V dropped 0 bases and J dropped 7; count of bases not matched to a gene: 9. CDR3 residues: CSARERKREALGELFF. In DNA form, the CDR3 reads TGCAGTGCTAGAGAGAGGAAGCGGGAGGCCCTCGGGGAGCTGTTTTTT.

The chain combines TRBV20-1 with TRBJ2-7; TRBD2 matches at 9 bases. V dropped 0 bases and J dropped 3; count of bases not matched to a gene: 6. Germline assignment: CDR1 DFQATT and CDR2 SNEGSKA (reference sequence). CDR3 length: 15 residues. CDR3 DNA: TGCAGTGCTAGAGATCCCCTGACTAGCGGCTACGAGCAGTACTTC. Protein: CSARDPLTSGYEQYF.

This clonotype was seen many times. This chain uses TRBV14 with TRBJ2-3; D remains ambiguous. CDR1 and CDR2 (germline): SGHDN, FVKESK. The V end was cut by 1 base, the J end by 0 bases, with 11 bases between. The CDR3 has 16 residues. The CDR3 sequence: CASSQAGSPSTDTQYF. In DNA form, the CDR3 reads TGTGCCAGCAGCCAAGCGGGTTCTCCTAGCACAGATACGCAGTATTTT. The entire variable domain, with the rest obtained from reference TRBV14 and TRBJ2-3, is as follows: EAGVTQFPSHSVIEKGQTVTLRCDPISGHDNLYWYRRVMGKEIKFLLHFVKESKQDESGMPNNRFLAERTGGTYSTLKVQPAELEDSGVYFCASSQAGSPSTDTQYFGPGTRLTVL.

This clonotype was found many times. The rearrangement links TRBV20-1 to TRBJ2-1; weak D call: TRBD2 (5 bases). Germline lookup yields CDR1 DFQATT and CDR2 SNEGSKA (reference sequence). This CDR3 region has 13 residues. Trimming pared 6 bases from V and 2 bases from J, leaving 11 bases between. CDR3 sequence: CSAGLTAYNEQFF. DNA for the CDR3: TGCAGTGCCGGACTTACCGCCTACAATGAGCAGTTCTTC.

As DNA, the CDR3 is TGTGCCAGCAGTTACAGGACAGGGGCGGACCACGAGCAGTACTTC. Protein product: CASSYRTGADHEQYF. The chain has TRBV27 and TRBJ2-7; 9 bases agree with TRBD1. Germline V gene sequence: CDR1 MNHEY, CDR2 SMNVEV (reference sequence). The CDR3 sequence is 15 residues long. V lost 4 bases, J lost 5 bases, and 9 bases stayed unmatched.

This clonotype was detected ten times or more. An end of the junction does not agree with germline; a read error may underlie this. The chain couples TRBV7-2 to TRBJ2-5; 9 bases are a match to TRBD2. The CDR3 totals 13 residues. Germline lookup yields CDR1 SGHTA and CDR2 FQGNSA. CDR3: CASSLLAGETQYF. CDR3 DNA: TGCGCCAGCAGCTTACTAGCGGGAGAGACCCAGTACTTC. The whole variable domain, filled in from reference TRBV7-2 and TRBJ2-5, reads GAGVSQSPSNKVTEKGKDVELRCDPISGHTALYWYRQSLGQGLEFLIYFQGNSAPDKSGLPSDRFSAERTGGSVSTLTIQRTQQEDSAVYLCASSLLAGETQYFGPGTRLLVL.

The chain carries TRBV6-1 and TRBJ2-1; D remains ambiguous. Germline V gene lookup returns CDR1 MNHNS and CDR2 SASEGT. Trimming removed 3 bases from V and 0 bases from J, with 9 bases in between. The CDR3 contains 15 residues. The CDR3 loop reads CASSDFPSSYNEQFF. The CDR3 DNA reads TGTGCCAGCAGTGATTTCCCAAGCTCCTACAATGAGCAGTTCTTC.

This chain joins TRBV6-5 and TRBJ1-6; no firm D call. The germline gives CDR1 MNHEY, CDR2 SVGAGI. V lost 0 bases to trimming and J lost 9 bases, with 6 bases between them. The CDR3 sequence is 13 residues long. Here the CDR3 DNA reads TGTGCCAGCAGTTACTCACAGATTTCACCCCTCCACTTT. Translation gives CASSYSQISPLHF.

This clonotype was found a few times. This chain uses TRBV7-2 with TRBJ2-5; 8 bases are shared with TRBD2. Unmatched junction bases numbered 6, after V lost 7 bases and J lost 5 bases. This CDR3 is built from 13 residues. Germline V gene sequence: CDR1 SGHTA, CDR2 FQGNSA. The CDR3 nucleotides are TGTGCCAGCACCCGGCGGGGGGAGGAGACCCAGTACTTC. This sequence encodes CASTRRGEETQYF.

This clonotype has ten or more counts. The J gene is TRBJ2-3, the V gene TRBV3-1, with 10 bases that match TRBD2. With 6 bases clipped from V and 4 bases from J, the junction kept 13 bases outside the gene matches. This CDR3 comprises 17 residues. Germline CDR1 reads LGHDT; CDR2 reads YNNKEL (reference sequence). As DNA, the CDR3 is TGTGCCAGCAGTCCCCACCCCGGGACTAGCGACGCAGATACGCAGTATTTT. Amino acid sequence: CASSPHPGTSDADTQYF.

The chain recombines TRBV7-9 with TRBJ1-1; D gene unclear. Looked up from germline, CDR1 is SEHNR and CDR2 is FQNEAQ (reference sequence). The CDR3 is 12 residues long. With 7 bases removed from V and 1 base from J, the gap between germline ends came to 7 bases. CDR3 sequence (DNA): TGTGCCAGCACCCCTACGAACACTGAAGCTTTCTTT. Residues: CASTPTNTEAFF.

The rearrangement uses TRBV7-8 and TRBJ2-1; tentatively, D is TRBD2 (6 bases). The CDR3 is made up of 16 amino acids. V lost 3 bases to trimming and J lost 3 bases, with 15 bases between them. Per germline, CDR1 SGHVS and CDR2 FQNEAQ. The CDR3 loop reads CASSFVTGVFYNEQFF. In DNA, the CDR3 is TGTGCCAGCAGCTTTGTGACGGGAGTGTTCTACAATGAGCAGTTCTTC.

This clonotype occurred many times. V gene TRBV6-4 combines with J gene TRBJ2-4; 7 bases line up with TRBD1. After removal of 4 bases from V and 13 bases from J, the junction contained 10 bases not matched to a gene. The CDR3 loop spans 13 amino acids. Germline values: CDR1 MRHNA, CDR2 SNTAGT. The CDR3 DNA follows: TGTGCCAGCAGTGCCGCCCCAGGGGGATCCCAGTACTTC. This sequence encodes CASSAAPGGSQYF.

The chain is built from TRBV5-5 and TRBJ1-1; D unclear. Germline CDR1 reads SGHKS; CDR2 reads YYEKEE (reference sequence). Trimming shortened V by 1 base and J by 5 bases, and 21 bases separated the two germline ends. The CDR3 is 17 amino acids. CDR3 sequence reads: CASSLFGIGSTLTEAFF. The CDR3 nucleotides are TGTGCCAGCAGCTTGTTTGGTATCGGGTCAACTCTGACTGAAGCTTTCTTT.

The chain has TRBV14 and TRBJ2-7, with D uncertain. V lost 4 bases, J lost 6 bases, and 19 bases lay in between. Looked up from germline, CDR1 is SGHDN and CDR2 is FVKESK. This CDR3 is 15 amino acids long. Written as DNA, the CDR3 is TGTGCCAGCAGCCTGCGTATAGCCTCGTTTGTCGAGCAGTACTTC. Its translation is CASSLRIASFVEQYF.

The V call is TRBV5-1, the J call TRBJ2-7; TRBD1 matches at 10 bases. The CDR3 loop spans 16 amino acids. From germline, CDR1 is SGHRS and CDR2 YFSETQ. V was pared by 4 bases and J by 5 bases, with 12 bases of the junction left unmatched. CDR3 sequence (DNA): TGCGCCAGCAGCCCCTTTTACCGGGACAGGGGCGACGAGCAGTACTTC. Encoded protein: CASSPFYRDRGDEQYF.

Only a few counts were recorded for this clonotype. CDR3 in amino acids: CSGRGGTGELFF. CDR3 sequence (DNA): TGCAGTGGAAGAGGGGGCACCGGGGAGCTGTTTTTT. This sequence joins TRBV20-1 and TRBJ2-2; tentatively, D is TRBD1 (6 bases). The CDR3 contains 12 residues. Trimming left V 7 bases short and J 4 bases short, with 10 bases between. Looked up from germline, CDR1 is DFQATT and CDR2 is SNEGSKA (reference sequence).

This clonotype has a count of ten or more. The V gene is TRBV20-1, the J gene TRBJ2-7; D is unclear. Trimming pared 5 bases from V and 0 bases from J, leaving 14 bases between. Germline loops: CDR1 DFQATT, CDR2 SNEGSKA (reference sequence). The CDR3 totals 14 residues. CDR3 region: CSAARTVSSYEQYF. The CDR3 region has the DNA TGCAGTGCTGCCAGGACGGTCAGCTCCTACGAGCAGTACTTC.

This clonotype was counted only a few times. This sequence joins TRBV7-2 and TRBJ2-1; 9 bases match TRBD2. The length of the CDR3 is 17 residues. V gave up 4 bases and J gave up 4 bases; unmatched junction bases: 11. Germline loops: CDR1 SGHTA, CDR2 FQGNSA. The CDR3 coding sequence is TGTGCCAGCAGCTCCCTATCCGGGACTAGCAGTTACAATGAGCAGTTCTTC. This codes for CASSSLSGTSSYNEQFF.

V gene TRBV29-1 combines with J gene TRBJ2-3; 8 bases are shared with TRBD1. This CDR3 spans 14 amino acids. CDR1 and CDR2 (germline): SQVTM, ANQGSEA. The V segment lost 6 bases and the J segment 6 bases; nucleotides outside the gene matches: 11. The CDR3 loop is CSVPSTGGSDTQYF. As DNA, the CDR3 is TGCAGCGTGCCCTCCACAGGGGGATCCGATACGCAGTATTTT.

This chain uses TRBV7-8 with TRBJ2-3; 7 bases are shared with TRBD1. V gave up 4 bases and J gave up 3 bases; unmatched junction bases: 4. In germline, CDR1 is SGHVS, CDR2 FQNEAQ. The CDR3 spans 14 residues. The CDR3: CASSSLTGTDTQYF. CDR3 DNA sequence: TGTGCCAGCAGCTCCCTGACAGGGACAGATACGCAGTATTTT.